The 30 T cell receptor beta chains in this list originate from one sample, sequenced in a study of T cell responses to AZD1222 COVID-19 vaccine. Produced via immunoSEQ multiplex PCR; TCRdb's table is partial and in-frame only. Here the sample spans about 140,000 clones, roughly 90% being singletons. This specimen consisted of peripheral blood, obtained on day 0 of AZD1222 vaccination. These receptors originate from an adult in good health.

V is TRBV10-1 and J is TRBJ1-1; D is ambiguous. V lost 5 bases to trimming and J lost 0 bases, with 10 bases between them. Germline V gene data show CDR1 as WNHNN and CDR2 as SYGVQD (reference sequence). The CDR3 consists of 14 residues. The CDR3 region is CASSRTRLNTEAFF. The CDR3 coding sequence is TGCGCCAGCAGTCGTACCAGGTTGAACACTGAAGCTTTCTTT.

The rearrangement links TRBV27 to TRBJ2-2; D uncertain. In germline, CDR1 is MNHEY, CDR2 SMNVEV (reference sequence). This CDR3 is built from 14 residues. The V gene lost 3 bases and the J gene lost 4 bases, with 9 bases spanning the gap. CDR3 region: CASSFLKGTGELFF. CDR3 nucleotides: TGTGCCAGCAGTTTTTTAAAGGGCACCGGGGAGCTGTTTTTT.

The chain uses TRBV18 and TRBJ2-5, with 7 bases lining up with TRBD2. The CDR3 is 17 residues long. Per germline, CDR1 KGHSH and CDR2 LQKENI. V was pared by 4 bases and J by 4 bases, with 15 bases of the junction left unmatched. The CDR3 DNA is TGTGCCAGCTCACACCGCCGGGGGGAACTCGGGGGAGAGACCCAGTACTTC. Protein sequence: CASSHRRGELGGETQYF.

The rearrangement links TRBV14 to TRBJ2-3; D call uncertain. The CDR3 consists of 14 residues. From germline, CDR1 is SGHDN and CDR2 FVKESK. Trimming took off 0 bases at V and 3 bases at J, with 7 bases between the two ends. CDR3 sequence: CASSQDITTDTQYF. The DNA for the CDR3 is TGTGCCAGCAGCCAAGATATCACTACAGATACGCAGTATTTT.

The rearrangement uses TRBV2 and TRBJ2-7; either TRBD1 or TRBD2 may supply D (5 bases each). Trimming cost V 8 bases and J 7 bases, with 15 bases left between them. This CDR3 is built from 12 residues. In germline, CDR1 is SNHLY, CDR2 FYNNEI. In DNA, the CDR3 is TGTGCCAGCTGGGGCCCGGAGGATGAGCAGTACTTC. Protein product: CASWGPEDEQYF.

This sequence joins TRBV9 and TRBJ1-2; D gene ambiguous. The V and J ends lost 4 bases and 2 bases respectively, with 3 bases between them. CDR1 and CDR2 from the germline V gene are SGDLS and YYNGEE. The CDR3 runs to 11 residues. The CDR3 coding sequence is TGTGCCAGCAGCTCAAACTATGGCTACACCTTC. Its protein is CASSSNYGYTF. Full variable domain (outside the CDR3, taken from reference TRBV9 and TRBJ1-2): DSGVTQTPKHLITATGQRVTLRCSPRSGDLSVYWYQQSLDQGLQFLIQYYNGEERAKGNILERFSAQQFPDLHSELNLSSLELGDSALYFCASSSNYGYTFGSGTRLTVV.

The rearrangement joins TRBV7-2 to TRBJ2-5; TRBD1 might be the D (6 bases). The V and J ends lost 5 bases and 2 bases respectively, with 12 bases between them. CDR3 length: 14 amino acids. Germline V lookup: CDR1 SGHTA, CDR2 FQGNSA. The CDR3: CASSQGPPQETQYF. DNA of the CDR3: TGTGCCAGCAGCCAGGGGCCTCCTCAAGAGACCCAGTACTTC.

The chain combines TRBV29-1 with TRBJ1-1, with D possibly being TRBD1 (5 bases). The V gene lost 4 bases and the J gene lost 2 bases, with 11 bases spanning the gap. This CDR3 region has 13 residues. The V gene's germline CDR1 is SQVTM and CDR2 ANQGSEA. The DNA of the CDR3 is TGCAGCGTTGCTCCCAGGGCCAACACTGAAGCTTTCTTT. It is translated as CSVAPRANTEAFF.

The V call is TRBV19, the J call TRBJ1-2, with D possibly being TRBD1 (5 bases). Trimming removed 2 bases from V and 3 bases from J, with 13 bases in between. This CDR3 has 15 residues. From germline, CDR1 is LNHDA and CDR2 SQIVND (reference sequence). In DNA form, the CDR3 reads TGTGCCAGTAGTATATCAGGGAGGGTTCACTATGGCTACACCTTC. Its translation: CASSISGRVHYGYTF.

The CDR3 here is CASSLLRGALYNEQFF. Written as DNA, the CDR3 is TGTGCCAGCAGTTTATTACGGGGGGCTCTCTACAATGAGCAGTTCTTC. The chain has TRBV28 and TRBJ2-1; tentative D call: TRBD2 (7 bases). Germline CDR1 reads MDHEN; CDR2 reads SYDVKM. V was pared by 1 base and J by 3 bases, with 13 bases between. This CDR3 is built from 16 residues.

The rearrangement links TRBV29-1 to TRBJ1-1, with a weak D call TRBD1 (6 bases). Trimming removed 7 bases at V and 0 bases at J, with 9 bases between. This CDR3 has 12 amino acids. Germline CDR1 is SQVTM and CDR2 is ANQGSEA. CDR3 region: CSGGQMNTEAFF. CDR3 nucleotides: TGCAGCGGTGGACAGATGAACACTGAAGCTTTCTTT.

J is TRBJ2-5 and V is TRBV11-2; D is possibly TRBD2 (5 bases). The CDR3 extends over 13 amino acids. The V gene lost 6 bases and the J gene lost 2 bases, with 10 bases spanning the gap. CDR1 and CDR2 from the germline V gene are SGHAT and FQNNGV. DNA of the CDR3: TGTGCCAGCAGTTATCGACTACAAGAGACCCAGTACTTC. Amino acids: CASSYRLQETQYF.

V usage is TRBV5-1 and J usage is TRBJ1-3; D call uncertain. Germline values: CDR1 SGHRS, CDR2 YFSETQ. The CDR3 consists of 17 residues. Trimming removed 7 bases from V and 2 bases from J, with 22 bases in between. The CDR3 bases are TGCGCCAGCTCGACGTCCGGGTCACGAATCACTGGAAACACCATATATTTT. It specifies CASSTSGSRITGNTIYF.

This clone appeared a single time. The gene calls are TRBV27 and TRBJ1-1, with 9 bases aligning to TRBD1. Germline CDR1 MNHEY, CDR2 SMNVEV (reference sequence). The CDR3 totals 15 residues. V dropped 5 bases and J dropped 1; count of bases not matched to a gene: 5. The CDR3 region has the DNA TGTGCCAGCAGTCGGACAGGGGTGCGGAACACTGAAGCTTTCTTT. The encoded protein is CASSRTGVRNTEAFF.

This chain joins TRBV4-1 and TRBJ2-2; 10 bases are a match to TRBD2. The junction had 3 bases not matched to a gene; V was cut back by 2 bases and J by 3 bases. This CDR3 region has 16 residues. The germline gives CDR1 MGHRA, CDR2 YSYEKL. The CDR3 region has the DNA TGCGCCAGCAGCCAAAGCGGGGGGGCGGACACCGGGGAGCTGTTTTTT. Amino acids: CASSQSGGADTGELFF.

This clone showed up just once. CDR3 sequence reads: CASSPPPSGRGPREQFF. In nucleotides, the CDR3 is TGTGCCAGCAGTCCCCCCCCTAGCGGGAGGGGACCTAGGGAGCAGTTCTTC. The V call is TRBV27, the J call TRBJ2-1; 12 bases fit TRBD2. Unmatched junction bases numbered 15, after V lost 5 bases and J lost 10 bases. This CDR3 has 17 residues. Germline V gives CDR1 MNHEY, CDR2 SMNVEV (reference sequence).

The chain employs TRBV6-5 and TRBJ1-1; 10 positions agree with TRBD1. CDR3 length: 15 amino acids. CDR1 is MNHEY, CDR2 SVGAGI, per germline. V shed 2 bases, J shed 4 bases, and the junction held 4 bases outside the gene matches. The DNA for the CDR3 is TGTGCCAGCAGTTACACGGGACAGGGGAGCACTGAAGCTTTCTTT. Encoded protein: CASSYTGQGSTEAFF.

J is TRBJ1-3 and V is TRBV5-1; no definite D call. CDR1 and CDR2 from the germline V gene are SGHRS and YFSETQ. The CDR3 has 16 amino acids. Deletions cut 4 bases from V and 0 bases from J, with 14 bases between. The CDR3 protein is CASSLEAQLSGNTIYF. DNA of the CDR3: TGCGCCAGCAGCCTTGAAGCCCAACTCTCTGGAAACACCATATATTTT.

This clone showed up just once. The chain joins TRBV11-1 to TRBJ1-2; D call uncertain. The CDR3 consists of 15 residues. Germline V CDR1 and CDR2: SGHAT, FQDESV (reference sequence). Between the trimmed V and J ends, which lost 2 bases and 4 bases, there was a span of 14 bases. The CDR3 DNA reads as TGTGCCAGCAGCTTAAACCTAAGACGGGTCTATGGCTACACCTTC. It yields the protein CASSLNLRRVYGYTF.

The chain is built from TRBV6-5 and TRBJ1-2; D unresolved. The V end was cut by 6 bases, the J end by 1 base, with 15 bases between. CDR3 length: 15 residues. In germline, CDR1 is MNHEY, CDR2 SVGAGI. CDR3 in DNA: TGTGCCAGCAGCCTAACCCCGAGTATTAACTATGGCTACACCTTC. This encodes CASSLTPSINYGYTF.

This chain links TRBV7-2 with TRBJ1-2; 7 positions agree with TRBD1. V gave up 4 bases and J gave up 8 bases; unmatched junction bases: 19. Germline CDR1 and CDR2: SGHTA and FQGNSA. This CDR3 has 17 amino acids. DNA for the CDR3: TGTGCCAGCAGCTCAACCCAGGACAGGTTTGGGCTGGAGGGCTACACCTTC. Protein sequence: CASSSTQDRFGLEGYTF. Combining the CDR3 with reference TRBV7-2 and TRBJ1-2 gives the whole variable domain GAGVSQSPSNKVTEKGKDVELRCDPISGHTALYWYRQSLGQGLEFLIYFQGNSAPDKSGLPSDRFSAERTGGSVSTLTIQRTQQEDSAVYLCASSSTQDRFGLEGYTFGSGTRLTVV.

The table lists this clone with a count of one. The chain is built from TRBV5-1 and TRBJ2-1; tentatively, D is TRBD1 (5 bases). The CDR3 sequence is 15 residues long. The germline V gene encodes CDR1 SGHRS and CDR2 YFSETQ. The V end lost 0 bases, the J end lost 0 bases, and 7 bases lay between the germline ends. The CDR3 loop reads CASSLGDSSYNEQFF. The CDR3 DNA reads as TGCGCCAGCAGCTTGGGTGACAGCTCCTACAATGAGCAGTTCTTC. The variable domain in full, completed from reference TRBV5-1 and TRBJ2-1, reads KAGVTQTPRYLIKTRGQQVTLSCSPISGHRSVSWYQQTPGQGLQFLFEYFSETQRNKGNFPGRFSGRQFSNSRSEMNVSTLELGDSALYLCASSLGDSSYNEQFFGPGTRLTVL.

The V and J genes are TRBV7-9 and TRBJ2-1; D might be TRBD1 (6 bases). Germline V gives CDR1 SEHNR, CDR2 FQNEAQ (reference sequence). This CDR3 region has 15 residues. The V end was cut by 6 bases, the J end by 1 base, with 13 bases between. DNA of the CDR3: TGTGCCAGCAGGAATAAAGGGGGTTCCTACAATGAGCAGTTCTTC. Protein product: CASRNKGGSYNEQFF.

The CDR3 here is CASIDIRAPTNYGYTF. In DNA, the CDR3 is TGTGCCAGTATTGATATCAGGGCACCAACTAACTATGGCTACACCTTC. The chain joins TRBV19 to TRBJ1-2, with D perhaps matching TRBD1 (5 bases). Germline values: CDR1 LNHDA, CDR2 SQIVND (reference sequence). Trimming took off 7 bases at V and 0 bases at J, with 18 bases between the two ends. This CDR3 has 16 amino acids.

The gene calls are TRBV6-4 and TRBJ1-5; maybe TRBD1 (5 bases). Trimming took 2 bases from V and 1 from J, leaving 9 bases between them. Germline CDR1 and CDR2: MRHNA and SNTAGT. The CDR3 length is 15 residues. The CDR3, as DNA: TGTGCCAGCAGTGACGTAAGGGGCAGCAATCAGCCCCAGCATTTT. This encodes CASSDVRGSNQPQHF.

The chain is built from TRBV28 and TRBJ1-2; perhaps TRBD1 as D (5 bases). In germline, CDR1 is MDHEN, CDR2 SYDVKM. With 6 bases removed from V and 7 bases from J, the gap between germline ends came to 15 bases. The CDR3 contains 13 residues. CDR3 DNA: TGTGCCAGCAGCGGACACGTCGGGAGTGGCTACACCTTC. Translating it yields CASSGHVGSGYTF.

The V gene is TRBV11-2, the J gene TRBJ2-2; the match to TRBD1 covers 7 bases. Germline CDR1 and CDR2: SGHAT and FQNNGV. CDR3 length equals 16 residues. J lost 5 bases, V lost 5 bases, and 11 bases had no gene match. This CDR3 is CASSLRQGTGTGELFF. Written as DNA, the CDR3 is TGTGCCAGCAGCCTAAGACAGGGAACGGGGACCGGGGAGCTGTTTTTT. Variable domain in full (rest from reference TRBV11-2 and TRBJ2-2): EAGVAQSPRYKIIEKRQSVAFWCNPISGHATLYWYQQILGQGPKLLIQFQNNGVVDDSQLPKDRFSAERLKGVDSTLKIQPAKLEDSAVYLCASSLRQGTGTGELFFGEGSRLTVL.

This chain connects TRBV27 to TRBJ1-1, with 8 nucleotides matching TRBD1. V trimming: 1 base; J trimming: 1 base; junction bases outside the gene matches: 2. Germline CDR1 is MNHEY and CDR2 is SMNVEV (reference sequence). The CDR3 is made up of 15 amino acids. CDR3 bases: TGTGCCAGCAGTTTATTCGACAGGGGGAACACTGAAGCTTTCTTT. This encodes CASSLFDRGNTEAFF.

In this sample, this clone turned up once. The chain recombines TRBV20-1 with TRBJ1-5, with D possibly TRBD1 on 6 matching bases. The CDR3 has 13 amino acids. CDR1 is DFQATT, CDR2 SNEGSKA, per germline (reference sequence). Between the trimmed V and J ends, which lost 3 bases and 3 bases, there was a span of 9 bases. CDR3 residues: CSASRGANQPQHF. CDR3 nucleotides: TGCAGTGCTAGTCGGGGGGCCAATCAGCCCCAGCATTTT.

The chain is built from TRBV24-1 and TRBJ2-5; 9 bases map to TRBD1. CDR3 length: 15 residues. Germline V gene lookup returns CDR1 KGHDR and CDR2 SFDVKD. V lost 4 bases and J lost 3; bases outside the gene matches: 5. The CDR3 spells CATSDPGTGKETQYF. CDR3 nucleotides: TGTGCCACCAGTGACCCCGGGACAGGGAAAGAGACCCAGTACTTC.